Shown below are 12 T cell receptor beta chains from a single sample sequenced in a study of T cell responses to AZD1222 COVID-19 vaccine. Clones were sequenced by immunoSEQ multiplex PCR, and TCRdb holds only the in-frame ones, with some missing. The sample records about 180,000 clones, more than 80% being singletons. Sequencing was performed on peripheral blood, taken 28 days after the second dose of the MenACWY control vaccine. These receptors all stem from an adult who received the MenACWY meningococcal vaccine as a control.

This clone appeared once. V is TRBV5-6 and J is TRBJ2-2, with TRBD2 matching 9 bases. Looked up from germline, CDR1 is SGHDT and CDR2 is YYEEEE. V gave up 6 bases and J gave up 2 bases; unmatched junction bases: 11. The CDR3 is 17 amino acids. CDR3 nucleotides: TGTGCCAGCACACGGCGACTCCTAGCGGGAAACACCGGGGAGCTGTTTTTT. Protein sequence: CASTRRLLAGNTGELFF.

The CDR3 reads CASSLVYGRLGNTIYF. In DNA, the CDR3 is TGTGCCAGCAGCTTAGTATACGGCCGGCTTGGAAACACCATATATTTT. The V call is TRBV7-2, the J call TRBJ1-3; D is uncertain. V lost 1 base and J lost 3, with 13 bases in between. CDR1 and CDR2 from the germline V gene are SGHTA and FQGNSA. The CDR3 runs 16 residues. Full variable domain (rest looked up from reference TRBV7-2 and TRBJ1-3): GAGVSQSPSNKVTEKGKDVELRCDPISGHTALYWYRQSLGQGLEFLIYFQGNSAPDKSGLPSDRFSAERTGGSVSTLTIQRTQQEDSAVYLCASSLVYGRLGNTIYFGEGSWLTVV.

The sample holds one count of this clone. The chain recombines TRBV5-1 with TRBJ1-1, with D possibly being TRBD1 (5 bases). Looked up from germline, CDR1 is SGHRS and CDR2 is YFSETQ. The V end was cut by 0 bases, the J end by 4 bases, with 10 bases between. The CDR3 has 14 residues. CDR3 DNA sequence: TGCGCCAGCAGCTTGGCCGGTGGGGGCACTGAAGCTTTCTTT. Its protein product is CASSLAGGGTEAFF.

The J gene is TRBJ2-5, the V gene TRBV28; D is ambiguous. The V gene lost 2 bases and the J gene lost 6 bases, with 7 bases spanning the gap. Germline V gene data show CDR1 as MDHEN and CDR2 as SYDVKM. The CDR3 contains 12 residues. The DNA for the CDR3 is TGTGCCAGCAGTTTAGAAGGGAAGACCCAGTACTTC. It specifies CASSLEGKTQYF.

The V and J genes are TRBV6-6 and TRBJ1-2; TRBD1 is a possible D gene (6 bases). Germline-derived CDR1 and CDR2 are MNHNY and SVGAGI (reference sequence). The CDR3 runs 14 residues. Deletions cut 5 bases from V and 4 bases from J, with 14 bases between. The CDR3 reads CASSIRGSSYGYTF. CDR3 nucleotide sequence: TGTGCCAGCAGTATCAGGGGCTCCTCCTATGGCTACACCTTC.

The chain joins TRBV27 to TRBJ2-1; no firm D call. Germline assignment: CDR1 MNHEY and CDR2 SMNVEV (reference sequence). The CDR3 runs 15 residues. Trimming left V 3 bases short and J 5 bases short, with 14 bases between. CDR3 amino acids: CASSFRMESDNEQFF. The CDR3 nucleotides read TGTGCCAGCAGTTTTAGGATGGAGAGCGACAATGAGCAGTTCTTC.

The chain links TRBV6-2 or TRBV6-3 to TRBJ2-7, with a tentative D call TRBD1 (6 bases). Germline V lookup: CDR1 MNHEY, CDR2 SVGEGT. Trimming took 5 bases from V and 2 from J, leaving 10 bases between them. The CDR3 extends over 13 amino acids. The CDR3 coding sequence is TGTGCCAGCAGTCCGGACAGTCCCTACGAGCAGTACTTC. Encoded protein: CASSPDSPYEQYF.

The gene calls are TRBV7-2 and TRBJ2-2, with D possibly being TRBD1 (6 bases). This CDR3 contains 15 residues. Germline lookup yields CDR1 SGHTA and CDR2 FQGNSA. V was pared by 5 bases and J by 4 bases, with 14 bases between. Written as DNA, the CDR3 is TGTGCCAGCAGCCTTAGGGACAAATTCACCGGGGAGCTGTTTTTT. It is translated as CASSLRDKFTGELFF.

The chain combines TRBV5-1 with TRBJ1-4; maybe TRBD1 (6 bases). Germline-derived CDR1 and CDR2 are SGHRS and YFSETQ. With 0 bases removed from V and 4 bases from J, the gap between germline ends came to 19 bases. The CDR3 extends over 18 amino acids. The CDR3 protein is CASSLGQGYMGNNEKLFF. CDR3 nucleotides: TGCGCCAGCAGCTTGGGCCAGGGGTATATGGGGAATAATGAAAAACTGTTTTTT.

This rearrangement joins TRBV5-1 to TRBJ2-1; 7 bases agree with TRBD2. Germline V gene lookup returns CDR1 SGHRS and CDR2 YFSETQ. The CDR3 spans 16 residues. The junction had 5 bases not matched to a gene; V was cut back by 0 bases and J by 2 bases. CDR3 in DNA: TGCGCCAGCAGCTTGGAGTCTAGCGGTCCCTACAATGAGCAGTTCTTC. Translated: CASSLESSGPYNEQFF.

The V and J genes are TRBV28 and TRBJ1-5; D gene uncertain. CDR1 is MDHEN, CDR2 SYDVKM, per germline. This CDR3 region has 12 residues. V was trimmed by 8 bases and J by 2 bases, leaving 7 bases between them. Here the CDR3 DNA reads TGTGCCAGCTGCCAGGGCAATCAGCCCCAGCATTTT. It yields the protein CASCQGNQPQHF. Variable domain in full (rest from reference TRBV28 and TRBJ1-5): DVKVTQSSRYLVKRTGEKVFLECVQDMDHENMFWYRQDPGLGLRLIYFSYDVKMKEKGDIPEGYSVSREKKERFSLILESASTNQTSMYLCASCQGNQPQHFGDGTRLSIL.

This sequence joins TRBV27 and TRBJ2-7; possible D gene TRBD1, 9 bases. Looked up from germline, CDR1 is MNHEY and CDR2 is SMNVEV (reference sequence). The ends were cut back, 3 bases at V and 13 bases at J, with 19 bases in the middle. The CDR3 totals 13 residues. The CDR3: CASSFGRGQGNYF. The CDR3 DNA follows: TGTGCCAGCAGTTTCGGGAGGGGACAGGGAAACTACTTC.